The rows below give T cell receptor beta chains drawn from one sample of a study of T cell changes during pregnancy in multiple sclerosis. Assay: immunoSEQ multiplex PCR; the TCRdb copy retains only in-frame clones and omits some. Of tens of thousands of clones in the sample, about 94% were seen once. The starting material was peripheral blood, obtained in the third trimester of pregnancy. The receptor set was obtained from a female donor with multiple sclerosis, enrolled in a pregnancy study. Each CDR3 is given with its conserved first and last residue. Fields, in order: D gene, J gene, V gene, clone size, CDR3 DNA, CDR3 protein. D genes are given only for firm matches. Some rows mark clone size as missing; the rest say once, few, many or name a class of expanded clone.

d_gene: TRBD1; j_gene: TRBJ1-2; v_gene: TRBV29-1; abundance: once; CDR3nt: TGCAGCGTTGAAGGGACAGGGAGACTCTATGGCTACACCTTC; CDR3aa: CSVEGTGRLYGYTF
d_gene: TRBD2; j_gene: TRBJ2-3; v_gene: TRBV9; abundance: NA; CDR3nt: TGTGCCAGCAGCAGGCGGGGGGGCGAGAGAGATACGCAGTATTTT; CDR3aa: CASSRRGGERDTQYF
d_gene: NA; j_gene: TRBJ1-3; v_gene: TRBV4-1; abundance: NA; CDR3nt: TGCGCCAGCAGCCAAGATCTGGCGGGGAACACCATATATTTT; CDR3aa: CASSQDLAGNTIYF
d_gene: TRBD1; j_gene: TRBJ2-2; v_gene: TRBV19; abundance: once; CDR3nt: TGTGCCAGTAGTATAACAGGGGTGACCGGGGAGCTGTTTTTT; CDR3aa: CASSITGVTGELFF
d_gene: NA; j_gene: TRBJ1-5; v_gene: TRBV19; abundance: NA; CDR3nt: TGTGCCAGTAGTTTCCCAGCGATTCAGCCCCAGCATTTT; CDR3aa: CASSFPAIQPQHF
d_gene: NA; j_gene: TRBJ1-5; v_gene: TRBV6-5; abundance: NA; CDR3nt: TGTGCCAGCAGTTTTTCAGGGGCCAATCAGCCCCAGCATTTT; CDR3aa: CASSFSGANQPQHF
d_gene: TRBD1; j_gene: TRBJ1-1; v_gene: TRBV6-1; abundance: once; CDR3nt: TGTGCCAGACTAAGAGTCACAGGGGGTCGCACTGAAGCTTTCTTT; CDR3aa: CARLRVTGGRTEAFF
d_gene: NA; j_gene: TRBJ1-1; v_gene: TRBV19; abundance: NA; CDR3nt: TGTGCCAGTAGCTCCGGGCTAGCGGACACTGAAGCTTTCTTT; CDR3aa: CASSSGLADTEAFF
d_gene: TRBD1; j_gene: TRBJ1-1; v_gene: TRBV27; abundance: NA; CDR3nt: TGTGCCAGCAGTTTCAGGGGGGCGGCAATTCTGGGAGTAACTGAAGCTTTCTTT; CDR3aa: CASSFRGAAILGVTEAFF
d_gene: TRBD1; j_gene: TRBJ2-5; v_gene: TRBV2; abundance: NA; CDR3nt: TGTGCCAGCAAAACAGGGGTCGGCGGGACCCAGTACTTC; CDR3aa: CASKTGVGGTQYF
d_gene: NA; j_gene: TRBJ1-2; v_gene: TRBV5-1; abundance: NA; CDR3nt: TGCGCCAGCAGCTTGGGCAGTTTGTATGGCTACACCTTC; CDR3aa: CASSLGSLYGYTF
d_gene: NA; j_gene: TRBJ1-1; v_gene: TRBV6-5; abundance: NA; CDR3nt: TGTGCCAGCAGTCCGCTACAGGGACACACTGAAGCTTTCTTT; CDR3aa: CASSPLQGHTEAFF
d_gene: TRBD1; j_gene: TRBJ1-3; v_gene: TRBV5-1; abundance: NA; CDR3nt: TGCGCCAGCAGCCCACAGGGGGCTCTCTCTGGAAACACCATATATTTT; CDR3aa: CASSPQGALSGNTIYF
d_gene: NA; j_gene: TRBJ2-7; v_gene: TRBV9; abundance: NA; CDR3nt: TGTGCCAGCAGCGTGGGACTTGACTACGAGCAGTACTTC; CDR3aa: CASSVGLDYEQYF
d_gene: TRBD1; j_gene: TRBJ1-2; v_gene: TRBV9; abundance: NA; CDR3nt: TGTGCCAGCAGCGTAACCCGGGACAGCTATGGCTACACCTTC; CDR3aa: CASSVTRDSYGYTF
d_gene: TRBD1; j_gene: TRBJ1-4; v_gene: TRBV19; abundance: NA; CDR3nt: TGTGCCAGTAGTGGCTGGGACAGGGGTAATGAAAAACTGTTTTTT; CDR3aa: CASSGWDRGNEKLFF
d_gene: NA; j_gene: TRBJ2-5; v_gene: TRBV7-6; abundance: NA; CDR3nt: TGTGCCAGCACCCGAGGGGGGGGAGAGACCCAGTACTTC; CDR3aa: CASTRGGGETQYF
d_gene: NA; j_gene: TRBJ2-7; v_gene: TRBV29-1; abundance: NA; CDR3nt: TGCAGCGCCTTTTATACAGGGTACGAGCAGTACTTC; CDR3aa: CSAFYTGYEQYF
d_gene: NA; j_gene: TRBJ1-5; v_gene: TRBV5-8; abundance: NA; CDR3nt: TGTGCCAGCAGCGGGGGACACTCGAGCAATCAGCCCCAGCATTTT; CDR3aa: CASSGGHSSNQPQHF
d_gene: TRBD1; j_gene: TRBJ1-1; v_gene: TRBV29-1; abundance: NA; CDR3nt: TGCAGCGTCAGGGGGTGGGACACTGAAGCTTTCTTT; CDR3aa: CSVRGWDTEAFF
d_gene: TRBD1; j_gene: TRBJ1-2; v_gene: TRBV5-1; abundance: NA; CDR3nt: TGCGCCAGCAGCCCATGGACAGGGCCTAACTATGGCTACACCTTC; CDR3aa: CASSPWTGPNYGYTF
d_gene: TRBD1; j_gene: TRBJ1-2; v_gene: TRBV5-1; abundance: NA; CDR3nt: TGCGCCAGCAGCCCCGGGACAGGGGATGTCTATGGCTACACCTTC; CDR3aa: CASSPGTGDVYGYTF
d_gene: TRBD2; j_gene: TRBJ2-3; v_gene: TRBV7-9; abundance: NA; CDR3nt: TGTGCCAGCGTGCGGGGGGAGGCAGATACGCAGTATTTT; CDR3aa: CASVRGEADTQYF
d_gene: TRBD1; j_gene: TRBJ1-6; v_gene: TRBV29-1; abundance: NA; CDR3nt: TGCAGCGCCGAGGACAGGGACTTGGGAAATTCACCCCTCCACTTT; CDR3aa: CSAEDRDLGNSPLHF
d_gene: NA; j_gene: TRBJ1-1; v_gene: TRBV5-1; abundance: few; CDR3nt: TGCGCCAGCAGCCCGGGACAGAACACTGAAGCTTTCTTT; CDR3aa: CASSPGQNTEAFF
d_gene: NA; j_gene: TRBJ1-2; v_gene: TRBV27; abundance: NA; CDR3nt: TGTGCCAGCAGTTTAGGCGGAGCTAACTATGGCTACACCTTC; CDR3aa: CASSLGGANYGYTF
d_gene: NA; j_gene: TRBJ1-3; v_gene: TRBV9; abundance: NA; CDR3nt: TGTGCCAGCAGCGTAGGCCGGGGAGGGGCGGACTCTGGAAACACCATATATTTT; CDR3aa: CASSVGRGGADSGNTIYF
d_gene: NA; j_gene: TRBJ1-4; v_gene: TRBV6-1; abundance: NA; CDR3nt: TGTGCCAGCAGTCCCAGTCGGGGGATGCTCGAAAAACTGTTTTTT; CDR3aa: CASSPSRGMLEKLFF
d_gene: TRBD1; j_gene: TRBJ1-1; v_gene: TRBV19; abundance: NA; CDR3nt: TGTGCCAGTAGTATCCGGGGGACAGGGAATCGGAACACTGAAGCTTTCTTT; CDR3aa: CASSIRGTGNRNTEAFF
d_gene: NA; j_gene: TRBJ1-4; v_gene: TRBV7-8; abundance: once; CDR3nt: TGTGCCAGCAGCCCCGGACTGATTAATGAAAAACTGTTTTTT; CDR3aa: CASSPGLINEKLFF
d_gene: TRBD1; j_gene: TRBJ1-1; v_gene: TRBV5-8; abundance: NA; CDR3nt: TGTGCCAGCAGCTTGGGCTGGGGACAGGACACTGAAGCTTTCTTT; CDR3aa: CASSLGWGQDTEAFF
d_gene: TRBD1; j_gene: TRBJ2-7; v_gene: TRBV7-6; abundance: NA; CDR3nt: TGTGCCAGCAGCTTAGGGGGGACAGGGGTGTACGAGCAGTACTTC; CDR3aa: CASSLGGTGVYEQYF
d_gene: NA; j_gene: TRBJ1-3; v_gene: TRBV25-1; abundance: NA; CDR3nt: TGTGCCAGCAGGTCGTTCGGGGCTGGAAACACCATATATTTT; CDR3aa: CASRSFGAGNTIYF
d_gene: NA; j_gene: TRBJ1-1; v_gene: TRBV9; abundance: NA; CDR3nt: TGTGCCAGCAATGGGGGGGGTGGCACTGAAGCTTTCTTT; CDR3aa: CASNGGGGTEAFF
d_gene: TRBD1; j_gene: TRBJ2-6; v_gene: TRBV7-2; abundance: NA; CDR3nt: TGTGCCAGCAGCTTAAACACAGGGGCCCTCTCTGGGGCCAACGTCCTGACTTTC; CDR3aa: CASSLNTGALSGANVLTF
d_gene: TRBD2; j_gene: TRBJ2-5; v_gene: TRBV12-5; abundance: NA; CDR3nt: TGTGCTAGTGGTTCCCCCAGCGGGGGCCCCCTTGGGACCCAGTACTTC; CDR3aa: CASGSPSGGPLGTQYF
d_gene: TRBD1; j_gene: TRBJ1-4; v_gene: TRBV10-1; abundance: NA; CDR3nt: TGCGCCAGCAGAGAACAGGGGGCCTGTGAAAAACTGTTTTTT; CDR3aa: CASREQGACEKLFF
d_gene: NA; j_gene: TRBJ2-2; v_gene: TRBV20-1; abundance: NA; CDR3nt: TGCAGTGCTAGACTCGGCGGGGAGCTGTTTTTT; CDR3aa: CSARLGGELFF
d_gene: TRBD2; j_gene: TRBJ2-1; v_gene: TRBV4-1; abundance: NA; CDR3nt: TGCGCCAGCAGCCCAAACACCAATCCGGGACTAGCGGGGAGTGAGCAGTTCTTC; CDR3aa: CASSPNTNPGLAGSEQFF
d_gene: NA; j_gene: TRBJ1-2; v_gene: TRBV19; abundance: NA; CDR3nt: TGTGCCAGTAGTATTACCGGTGACTATGGCTACACCTTC; CDR3aa: CASSITGDYGYTF
d_gene: TRBD1; j_gene: TRBJ1-1; v_gene: TRBV13; abundance: NA; CDR3nt: TGTGCCAGCAGCTCCCCGGGACAGGGGAGCACTGAAGCTTTCTTT; CDR3aa: CASSSPGQGSTEAFF
d_gene: NA; j_gene: TRBJ1-1; v_gene: TRBV7-9; abundance: NA; CDR3nt: TGTGCCAGCAACCAGCTTCTACGGGACACTGAAGCTTTCTTT; CDR3aa: CASNQLLRDTEAFF
d_gene: NA; j_gene: TRBJ2-7; v_gene: TRBV18; abundance: NA; CDR3nt: TGTGCCAGCTCACCAGACAGTGCCTACGAGCAGTACTTC; CDR3aa: CASSPDSAYEQYF
d_gene: TRBD1; j_gene: TRBJ2-1; v_gene: TRBV25-1; abundance: NA; CDR3nt: TGTGCCAGCAGTGCAAAACAGGGGAGTGAGCAGTTCTTC; CDR3aa: CASSAKQGSEQFF
d_gene: NA; j_gene: TRBJ1-1; v_gene: TRBV27; abundance: NA; CDR3nt: TGTGCCAGCAGTTTAGGGGGGGCTCGCACTGAAGCTTTCTTT; CDR3aa: CASSLGGARTEAFF
d_gene: NA; j_gene: TRBJ2-5; v_gene: TRBV4-1; abundance: NA; CDR3nt: TGCGCCAGCAGCCGGACATATCCGGGAGAGACCCAGTACTTC; CDR3aa: CASSRTYPGETQYF
d_gene: NA; j_gene: TRBJ2-7; v_gene: TRBV2; abundance: NA; CDR3nt: TGTGCCAGCCACCCCGACAGCTACGAGCAGTACTTC; CDR3aa: CASHPDSYEQYF
d_gene: NA; j_gene: TRBJ1-1; v_gene: TRBV9; abundance: NA; CDR3nt: TGTGCCAGCAGCGGAAGCGCGGGGGATTTGACTTTCTTT; CDR3aa: CASSGSAGDLTFF